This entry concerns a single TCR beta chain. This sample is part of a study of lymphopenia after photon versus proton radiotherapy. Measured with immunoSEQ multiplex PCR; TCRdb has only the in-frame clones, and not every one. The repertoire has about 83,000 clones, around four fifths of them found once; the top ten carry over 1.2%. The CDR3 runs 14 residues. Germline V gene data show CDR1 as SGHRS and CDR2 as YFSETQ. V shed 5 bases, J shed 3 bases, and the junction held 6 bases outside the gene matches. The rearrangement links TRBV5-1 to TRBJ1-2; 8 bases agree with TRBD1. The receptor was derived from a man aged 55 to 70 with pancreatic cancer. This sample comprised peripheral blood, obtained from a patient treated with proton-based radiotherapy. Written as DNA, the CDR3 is TGCGCCAGCAGTAGAGACAGGGGTGACTATGGCTACACCTTC. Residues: CASSRDRGDYGYTF.